This TCR beta chain was retrieved from a study of early T cells in non-severe SARS-CoV-2 infection. At the level of the study: With bulk RNA from unsorted whole blood as input, sequencing yielded unpaired chains. Study-wide points: In VDJdb matching, anti-spike CD8 responses were favored while private and CD4 specificities went missing.

A remark on this clonotype: Its specificity is not known.

Unique molecular identifiers were added to individual cDNA molecules. TCRdb independently ran MiXCR on the 5' RACE reads; one entry per CDR3 protein. The table has roughly 60,000 distinct CDR3 sequences, 5% to 7.5% seen once. CDR3 length: 11 amino acids. V shed 6 bases and J shed 7 bases, with 7 bases lying between them. Germline V gene lookup returns CDR1 MNHNS and CDR2 SASEGT. This chain joins TRBV6-1 and TRBJ2-1; the D is unclear. This receptor was taken from an adult who was a healthcare worker with PCR-confirmed SARS-CoV-2 infection or an uninfected control (not recorded which). The sample was whole blood, taken at baseline. CDR3 sequence reads: CASSHRNEQFF. The CDR3 DNA is TGTGCCAGCAGCCACAGAAATGAGCAGTTCTTC.